The clone carrying this T cell receptor beta chain was seen a single time. Its specificity is not known. This entry comes from a study of cytomegalovirus exposure and HLA in healthy donors. Study-wide points: Among the most significant clusters, several appeared linked to common viral pathogens in a later analysis.

Primers: 60 Vbeta forward and 13 Jbeta reverse. TCRdb's copy holds only in-frame clones and misses some; the assay was immunoSEQ multiplex PCR. Of 80,000 or so clones listed, 77% are singletons. There are 15 residues in the CDR3. V lost 5 bases, J lost 2 bases, and 14 bases lay in between. The germline CDR1 and CDR2 sequences are MNHNY and SVGAGI (reference sequence). This TCR came from a man aged 50-59 years in good health and CMV-seropositive. This chain joins TRBV6-6 and TRBJ2-3; D possibly corresponds to TRBD2 (5 bases). Sequencing input: PBMCs. This CDR3 is CASSSPSGVTDTQYF. The CDR3 bases are TGTGCCAGCAGTAGCCCGAGCGGAGTCACAGATACGCAGTATTTT.